Following are 30 T cell receptor beta chains from one sample sequenced in a study of T cells in localized non-small cell lung cancer. Method: immunoSEQ multiplex PCR; TCRdb's copy keeps in-frame clones and lacks some. The table includes 8,800 or so clones, under 50% detected once. This material consisted of lymph node tissue, taken before any cancer treatment. The receptors here all came from a woman aged 35-75 years with stage I lung adenocarcinoma.

Of note for this clone: One end of the junction does not line up with germline, which may come from a read error. The rearrangement joins TRBV28 to TRBJ1-2; the D gene is possibly TRBD1 (6 bases). The CDR3 contains 13 residues. Looked up from germline, CDR1 is MDHEN and CDR2 is SYDVKM. CDR3 residues: CASSLNRARGYTF. In nucleotides, the CDR3 is TGTGCCAGCAGTTTAAACAGGGCTCGTGGCTACACTTTC.

This clone has just a few counts. The chain couples TRBV28 to TRBJ1-6, with D hard to call. The germline CDR1 and CDR2 sequences are MDHEN and SYDVKM. The CDR3 length is 14 residues. Trimming took 7 bases from V and 7 from J, leaving 14 bases between them. CDR3 protein: CASTPLAQNSPLHF. The CDR3 DNA reads TGTGCCAGCACCCCCTTGGCCCAAAATTCACCCCTCCACTTT.

The chain has TRBV11-3 and TRBJ1-5, with TRBD1 identical over 11 bases. V gave up 5 bases and J gave up 8 bases; unmatched junction bases: 8. The CDR3 extends over 15 amino acids. In germline, CDR1 is SGHNT, CDR2 YENEEA. The CDR3 is CASSPGGTGGKPQHF. As DNA, the CDR3 is TGTGCCAGCAGCCCTGGCGGGACAGGGGGAAAGCCCCAGCATTTT.

J is TRBJ2-2 and V is TRBV18; D is uncertain. CDR1 is KGHSH, CDR2 LQKENI, per germline. The CDR3 runs to 16 residues. V was trimmed by 3 bases and J by 1 base, leaving 12 bases between them. In DNA, the CDR3 is TGTGCCAGCTCACCTCGACAAACCAAGAACACCGGGGAGCTGTTTTTT. Translating it yields CASSPRQTKNTGELFF. Together with reference TRBV18 and TRBJ2-2, the CDR3 gives the full variable domain: NAGVMQNPRHLVRRRGQEARLRCSPMKGHSHVYWYRQLPEEGLKFMVYLQKENIIDESGMPKERFSAEFPKEGPSILRIQQVVRGDSAAYFCASSPRQTKNTGELFFGEGSRLTVL.

On this clone itself: At one end, the junction sequence differs from germline, possibly due to a read error. This rearrangement joins TRBV30 to TRBJ2-7; D possibly corresponds to TRBD1 (6 bases). This CDR3 has 13 amino acids. Germline-derived CDR1 and CDR2 are GTSNPN and SVGIG (reference sequence). The CDR3 spells CAWSVNTGREQYF. The CDR3 coding sequence is TGTGCTTGGAGTGTAAATACAGGGCGCGAGCAGTACTTT.

The DNA of the CDR3 is TGTGCCAGCAGACTGACAGGGTCACGCAATCAGCCCCAGCATTTT. Residues: CASRLTGSRNQPQHF. This sequence joins TRBV6-8 and TRBJ1-5, with TRBD1 matching 7 bases. Trimming cost V 6 bases and J 2 bases; bases outside gene matches: 7. CDR1 and CDR2 (germline): MNHGY, SAAAGT. The CDR3 loop spans 15 amino acids.

The chain has TRBV29-1 and TRBJ2-5; perhaps TRBD1 as D (6 bases). The CDR3 contains 12 residues. Trimming pared 5 bases from V and 5 bases from J, leaving 12 bases between. CDR1 and CDR2 (germline): SQVTM, ANQGSEA. The DNA of the CDR3 is TGCAGCGTTCGGTCAGGGGAGGAGACCCAGTACTTC. Amino acid sequence: CSVRSGEETQYF.

With respect to this clone: An end of the junction differs from the germline gene, which may be a read error. The J gene is TRBJ1-3, the V gene TRBV4-3; weak D call: TRBD1 (5 bases). This CDR3 is built from 15 residues. The germline gives CDR1 LGHNA, CDR2 YSLEER. CDR3 nucleotide sequence: TGCACCAGCAGCCAATGGGACTCCTCTGGAAACACCATATATTTT. Translating it yields CTSSQWDSSGNTIYF.

The rearrangement links TRBV12-5 to TRBJ1-3, with D possibly being TRBD1 (5 bases). Germline V gene sequence: CDR1 LGHNT, CDR2 FRNRAP. The CDR3 is 14 amino acids. The CDR3 here is CASNPGSSGNTIYF. DNA of the CDR3: TGTGCCAGCAACCCAGGGTCCTCTGGAAACACCATATATTTT.

The chain's CDR3 is CASSKGQVYGYTF. CDR3 bases: TGTGCCAGTAGTAAGGGACAGGTTTATGGCTACACCTTC. The chain couples TRBV19 to TRBJ1-2, with 8 bases lining up with TRBD1. In germline, CDR1 is LNHDA, CDR2 SQIVND (reference sequence). The CDR3 consists of 13 residues. V gave up 4 bases and J gave up 5 bases; unmatched junction bases: 3. Drawing the rest from reference TRBV19 and TRBJ1-2, the complete variable domain is DGGITQSPKYLFRKEGQNVTLSCEQNLNHDAMYWYRQDPGQGLRLIYYSQIVNDFQKGDIAEGYSVSREKKESFPLTVTSAQKNPTAFYLCASSKGQVYGYTFGSGTRLTVV.

The chain combines TRBV25-1 with TRBJ1-2; possibly TRBD1 for D (5 bases). Trimming left V 1 base short and J 4 bases short, with 16 bases between. This CDR3 region has 16 residues. Germline CDR1 MGHDK, CDR2 SYGVNS. For the CDR3, the DNA is TGTGCCAGCAGTGAATTTGCAGCAGGGCGCGGCTATGGCTACACCTTC. Translating it yields CASSEFAAGRGYGYTF.

In this sample, this clone turned up a few times. The CDR3: CAWSAGQDNSPLHF. CDR3 bases: TGTGCCTGGAGCGCAGGACAGGATAATTCACCCCTCCACTTT. The chain couples TRBV30 to TRBJ1-6, with TRBD1 matching over 7 bases. Germline CDR1 is GTSNPN and CDR2 is SVGIG (reference sequence). With V trimmed by 3 bases and J by 5 bases, 4 bases remained unmatched. The CDR3 is made up of 14 amino acids.

The chain links TRBV9 to TRBJ1-5; tentatively, D is TRBD1 (5 bases). CDR3 length equals 13 residues. Deletions cut 5 bases from V and 7 bases from J, with 13 bases between. The germline V gene has CDR1 SGDLS and CDR2 YYNGEE. In DNA, the CDR3 is TGTGCCAGCAGTGGGTCAGGGCGACAGCCCCAGCATTTT. Protein: CASSGSGRQPQHF.

The chain joins TRBV18 to TRBJ1-2, with no clear D. Trimming removed 1 base at V and 1 base at J, with 4 bases between. The CDR3 consists of 13 residues. Looked up from germline, CDR1 is KGHSH and CDR2 is LQKENI. This CDR3 reads CASSPQDNYGYTF. In DNA form, the CDR3 reads TGTGCCAGCTCACCACAAGATAACTATGGCTACACCTTC.

This chain uses TRBV6-8 with TRBJ2-7; maybe TRBD1 (6 bases). The CDR3 has 17 residues. The germline V gene encodes CDR1 MNHGY and CDR2 SAAAGT. Trimming stripped 5 bases from V and 2 bases from J, with 22 bases between. The CDR3 loop reads CASSAFPPVTGTYEQYF. The CDR3 DNA reads TGTGCCAGCAGTGCCTTCCCTCCGGTCACAGGGACCTACGAGCAGTACTTC.

The chain links TRBV30 to TRBJ1-3, with D tentatively TRBD1 (5 bases). Trimming shortened V by 4 bases and J by 0 bases, and 22 bases separated the two germline ends. The CDR3 has 18 residues. Germline CDR1 GTSNPN, CDR2 SVGIG (reference sequence). The CDR3 nucleotides read TGTGCCTGGACCTCCTCGGGGCTTCAAGCTCGCTCTGGAAACACCATATATTTT. As protein: CAWTSSGLQARSGNTIYF.

The genes are TRBV30 and TRBJ2-7; possible D gene TRBD1, 5 bases. V was clipped by 2 bases and J by 1 base, with 9 bases between them. The germline CDR1 and CDR2 sequences are GTSNPN and SVGIG (reference sequence). CDR3 length: 13 amino acids. DNA for the CDR3: TGTGCCTGGAGTAGGGGTTTGTCCTACGAGCAGTACTTC. This gives the protein CAWSRGLSYEQYF.

The chain carries TRBV28 and TRBJ1-4; tentatively, D is TRBD1 (6 bases). CDR3 length: 15 residues. Germline loops: CDR1 MDHEN, CDR2 SYDVKM. Trimming shortened V by 8 bases and J by 8 bases, and 21 bases separated the two germline ends. The CDR3 region has the DNA TGTGCCAGCTCCCCAAGCAGGGGCGGCGAGGAAAAACTGTTTTTT. Translated, it gives CASSPSRGGEEKLFF.

The sample holds a few counts of this clone. The gene calls are TRBV6-8 and TRBJ2-7, with TRBD2 as a possible D gene (6 bases). V lost 3 bases, J lost 1 base, and 16 bases lay in between. Per germline, CDR1 MNHGY and CDR2 SAAAGT. The CDR3 spans 16 residues. In DNA, the CDR3 is TGTGCCAGCAGTTATCGAGGTTGGAGGGCTTCCTACGAGCAGTACTTC. Its protein is CASSYRGWRASYEQYF.

The chain has TRBV6-7 and TRBJ2-2; a possible D gene is TRBD1 (5 bases). TRBV6-7 belongs to the ORF category, with a function that is uncertain. Trimming took off 5 bases at V and 1 base at J, with 11 bases between the two ends. The length of the CDR3 is 15 residues. CDR3 coding DNA: TGTGCCAGCAGTGAAGGGCAGGGGAACACCGGGGAGCTGTTTTTT. Encoded protein: CASSEGQGNTGELFF.

The rearrangement uses TRBV14 and TRBJ2-3; D is ambiguous. Germline CDR1 reads SGHDN; CDR2 reads FVKESK. CDR3 size: 12 residues. The V gene lost 1 base and the J gene lost 4 bases, with 3 bases spanning the gap. Here the CDR3 reads CASSQVADTQYF. DNA for the CDR3: TGTGCCAGCAGCCAAGTGGCAGATACGCAGTATTTT.

This chain joins TRBV9 and TRBJ1-6; D remains ambiguous. With 1 base removed from V and 6 bases from J, the gap between germline ends came to 11 bases. Germline V gene sequence: CDR1 SGDLS, CDR2 YYNGEE. The CDR3 sequence is 15 residues long. The CDR3 reads CASSVLDGINSPLHF. The CDR3, as DNA: TGTGCCAGCAGCGTACTAGACGGCATTAATTCACCCCTCCACTTT.

This chain links TRBV30 with TRBJ2-7; no reliable D call. V was clipped by 0 bases and J by 5 bases, with 8 bases between them. The CDR3 has 12 amino acids. Looked up from germline, CDR1 is GTSNPN and CDR2 is SVGIG (reference sequence). The CDR3 spells CAWSVLGNEQYF. The CDR3 DNA reads as TGTGCCTGGAGTGTACTGGGGAACGAGCAGTACTTC. Looking up the rest from reference TRBV30 and TRBJ2-7 gives the full variable domain: SQTIHQWPATLVQPVGSPLSLECTVEGTSNPNLYWYRQAAGRGLQLLFYSVGIGQISSEVPQNLSASRPQDRQFILSSKKLLLSDSGFYLCAWSVLGNEQYFGPGTRLTVT.

V usage is TRBV12-5 and J usage is TRBJ1-5, with a tentative D call TRBD1 (5 bases). Germline CDR1 reads LGHNT; CDR2 reads FRNRAP. The CDR3 covers 15 residues. V dropped 6 bases and J dropped 5 bases, with 17 bases sitting between them. Here the CDR3 reads CASGAGPLGYQPQHF. CDR3 in DNA: TGTGCTAGTGGCGCGGGGCCCCTGGGTTATCAGCCCCAGCATTTT.

V and J are TRBV11-3 and TRBJ2-3; D remains ambiguous. With 5 bases removed from V and 4 bases from J, the gap between germline ends came to 19 bases. Germline CDR1 is SGHNT and CDR2 is YENEEA. This CDR3 contains 16 residues. The CDR3 reads CASSPNGAATPDTQYF. Written as DNA, the CDR3 is TGTGCCAGCAGCCCAAACGGAGCCGCCACGCCAGATACGCAGTATTTT.

This clone turned up a few times. The gene calls are TRBV11-3 and TRBJ2-1; 7 bases line up with TRBD2. V dropped 7 bases and J dropped 4; count of bases not matched to a gene: 10. The CDR3 covers 15 residues. CDR1 is SGHNT and CDR2 is YENEEA in the germline V gene. This CDR3 is CASTSWGGFYNEQFF. The CDR3 DNA reads TGTGCCAGCACCTCGTGGGGGGGGTTTTACAATGAGCAGTTCTTC.

Only a few counts were recorded for this clone. The V gene is TRBV11-3, the J gene TRBJ1-3; 11 bases align to TRBD1. The ends lost 5 bases at V and 0 bases at J; junction bases unmatched: 0. CDR3 length: 15 amino acids. Germline V gives CDR1 SGHNT, CDR2 YENEEA. CDR3 DNA: TGTGCCAGCAGCGGGACAGGGGGCTCTGGAAACACCATATATTTT. This gives the protein CASSGTGGSGNTIYF.

The gene calls are TRBV29-1 and TRBJ1-1; D possibly corresponds to TRBD1 (5 bases). The CDR3 loop spans 12 amino acids. Per germline, CDR1 SQVTM and CDR2 ANQGSEA. Trimming cost V 7 bases and J 1 base, with 10 bases left between them. The CDR3 loop reads CSGQRANTEAFF. CDR3 nucleotide sequence: TGCAGCGGACAGCGGGCGAACACTGAAGCTTTCTTT.

The chain is built from TRBV18 and TRBJ2-7; 9 bases line up with TRBD1. The length of the CDR3 is 14 residues. Germline CDR1 and CDR2: KGHSH and LQKENI. The trim removed 3 bases at V and 5 bases at J, leaving 5 bases unmatched. The CDR3 reads CASSPMGQGHEQYF. CDR3 sequence (DNA): TGTGCCAGCTCACCTATGGGACAGGGCCACGAGCAGTACTTC. Looking up the rest from reference TRBV18 and TRBJ2-7 gives the full variable domain: NAGVMQNPRHLVRRRGQEARLRCSPMKGHSHVYWYRQLPEEGLKFMVYLQKENIIDESGMPKERFSAEFPKEGPSILRIQQVVRGDSAAYFCASSPMGQGHEQYFGPGTRLTVT.

The chain links TRBV18 to TRBJ2-5; TRBD1 aligns across 7 bases. V was clipped by 1 base and J by 2 bases; unmatched bases: 4. This CDR3 comprises 15 residues. Germline lookup yields CDR1 KGHSH and CDR2 LQKENI. The CDR3 protein is CASSPQSRGQETQYF. The CDR3 DNA is TGTGCCAGCTCACCACAATCCAGGGGGCAAGAGACCCAGTACTTC. The full variable domain, with the rest looked up from reference TRBV18 and TRBJ2-5, is NAGVMQNPRHLVRRRGQEARLRCSPMKGHSHVYWYRQLPEEGLKFMVYLQKENIIDESGMPKERFSAEFPKEGPSILRIQQVVRGDSAAYFCASSPQSRGQETQYFGPGTRLLVL.